The clone carrying this T cell receptor beta chain occurred many times. Antigen specificity is unknown. Germline V CDR1 and CDR2: SGHRS, YFSETQ. Between the trimmed V and J ends, which lost 0 bases and 3 bases, there was a span of 13 bases. This CDR3 is 15 amino acids long. TCRdb recomputed calls from the 5' RACE reads with MiXCR, one row per CDR3 protein. The sample records 200,000 or so distinct CDR3 sequences, roughly 20% being singletons. These data come from a study of CD8 T cells in ankylosing spondylitis. Study-level findings and limits: There was reportedly significant enrichment of clones that were disease-linked in matched ankylosing spondylitis synovial fluid. CD8+ disease-linked clones were present at relatively low frequencies in blood.

This sequence joins TRBV5-1 and TRBJ2-7; possibly TRBD1 for D (5 bases). The receptor's source is a male donor aged 10-35 years with ankylosing spondylitis or in good health (not recorded which). The sequencing sample was made of blood, either unsorted or a sorted T cell fraction (not recorded which). The CDR3 nucleotides read TGCGCCAGCAGCTTGGGGGGCTCCCCCTACTACGAGCAGTACGTC. Translating it yields CASSLGGSPYYEQYV.